This TCR beta chain was captured by sequencing in a study of cytomegalovirus exposure and HLA in healthy donors. Looking at the study overall: An early data release held 75 million to 100 million unique TCRs from HLA-typed donors. Broader study findings: The likely origin of a cluster of highly shared sequence variants was a sequencing artifact. Prediction of most subjects' HLA-A and HLA-B alleles by TCR beta sequences was reportedly accurate.

Details on this clone: The antigen remains unidentified.

CDR1 and CDR2 (germline): SGHNT, YYREEE (reference sequence). V lost 4 bases and J 2 bases, leaving 15 bases between the germline ends. This CDR3 is 15 amino acids long. The PCR had 60 Vbeta and 13 Jbeta primers. The repertoire was sequenced with immunoSEQ multiplex PCR; TCRdb's copy has only in-frame clones and lacks some. The sample table sets out 60,000 or so clones. The TCR sequence derives from a man aged 45-65 years in good health and CMV-seropositive. Sequencing was carried out using PBMCs. The chain links TRBV5-4 to TRBJ1-2, with D perhaps TRBD1 (6 bases). CDR3: CASSQGQGWNYGYTF. CDR3 nucleotides: TGTGCCAGCAGCCAGGGGCAGGGGTGGAACTATGGCTACACCTTC.